The rows below give T cell receptor beta chains drawn from one sample of a study of memory CD4+ T cells and cytomegalovirus serostatus. The table came from immunoSEQ multiplex PCR; TCRdb's copy has only in-frame clones and leaves some out. The sample includes about 50,000 clones, 82% seen only once; the top ten take approximately 0.55%. The sequencing sample was made of memory CD4+ T cells from blood. These receptor sequences come from an adult in good health and CMV-seronegative. Each CDR3 is given with its conserved first and last residue. Fields, in order: V gene, J gene, CDR3 protein.

TRBV5-1	TRBJ2-3	CASSLFSGGAADTQYF
TRBV7-3	TRBJ1-3	CASSPTGGGLSGNTIYF
TRBV5-6	-	CASSWTGGKGEQYF
TRBV11-2	TRBJ2-1	CASSHKPGLAGGKPEQFF
TRBV29-1	TRBJ2-7	CSVEIQGQETYEQYF
TRBV7-9	TRBJ1-6	CASSLIGQGNSPLHF
TRBV10-3	TRBJ2-7	CAIMRDRSSYEQYF
TRBV30	TRBJ1-4	CAWSRGQGEKLFF
TRBV6-5	TRBJ2-1	CASRTNRNLGNEQFF
TRBV15	TRBJ2-7	CATSRESGGPYEQYF
TRBV12-5	TRBJ1-1	CASGFVATQNTEAFF
TRBV10-2	TRBJ1-4	CASSGGPFVGNEKLFF
TRBV11-2	TRBJ2-6	CASSPILSTGANVLTF
TRBV19	TRBJ2-5	CASSEFAGAQETQYF
TRBV7-9	TRBJ1-2	CASTSWTGGYGYTF
TRBV19	TRBJ1-1	CASSDRPNTEAFF
TRBV11-1	TRBJ2-7	CASSSRAITGDEQYF
TRBV4-3	TRBJ1-5	CASSQDSRGYQPQHF
TRBV11-3	TRBJ2-1	CASSVGQGGDEQFF
TRBV5-4	TRBJ2-5	CASRLAGVSETQYF
TRBV19	TRBJ2-5	CASSRWTSEQETQYF
TRBV5-4	TRBJ2-5	CASSLVDSEETQYF
TRBV4-1	TRBJ1-1	CASSRSGGQGWTEAFF
TRBV5-1	TRBJ1-2	CASSLAPYNYGYTF
TRBV5-1	TRBJ2-3	CASSLVGGQNTDTQYF
TRBV11-2	TRBJ2-7	CASRGSQSYEQYF